This T cell receptor (beta chain) was sequenced in a study of post-analysis software for immune sequencing data. Study in general: Some patients lacked subtype; others had relapsing-remitting, secondary progressive or progressive-relapsing disease.

Each TCR beta cDNA library carried unique molecular identifiers. T cells numbering about 0.85 to 11 million gave rise to roughly 0.5 million cDNA molecules. TCRdb re-called the PCR reads with MiXCR, one entry per CDR3 protein. The data contain roughly 650,000 distinct CDR3 sequences, 55% to 60% of them singletons. Findings and limits, study-wide: Higher frequency in patients than in controls was seen for roughly five TRBV segments, with TRBV5-6, TRBV5-1 and TRBV20-1 among them. The F measure placed samples prepared in the same batch into strongly shared clusters. Significantly decreased normalized Chao1 diversity was recorded for multiple sclerosis patients relative to controls.

On this clonotype: What it recognizes is unknown.

Per the germline V gene, CDR1 is SGHRS and CDR2 is YFSETQ. The CDR3 extends over 13 amino acids. V gave up 2 bases and J gave up 8 bases, with 13 bases separating them. J is TRBJ1-2 and V is TRBV5-1, with D possibly TRBD1 on 5 matching bases. The sequenced sample was blood. This sequence originates from a girl aged 2 to 10 with multiple sclerosis. This CDR3 reads CASSLRGYEGYTF. The CDR3, as DNA: TGCGCCAGCAGCTTAAGGGGTTACGAGGGCTACACCTTC.